Included here is one T cell receptor beta chain sequence, with context. With 5 bases clipped from V and 6 bases from J, the junction kept 6 bases outside the gene matches. Germline CDR1 reads WNHNN; CDR2 reads SYGVQD (reference sequence). The CDR3 is made up of 13 amino acids. Profiling relied on immunoSEQ multiplex PCR, and the TCRdb table lists in-frame clones only, not all of them. The repertoire holds fewer than 250,000 clones, more than 75% seen once, with more than 9% in the top ten. This record comes from a study of blood T cell repertoires in COVID-19. The V call is TRBV10-1, the J call TRBJ2-7, with 8 positions matching TRBD2. The TCR was taken from a man aged 45 to 65 with COVID-19, enrolled during active disease. The sequencing input was peripheral blood. CDR3 loop: CASSPGLVGEQYF. For the CDR3, the DNA is TGCGCCAGCAGTCCGGGACTAGTAGGCGAGCAGTACTTC.